The 14 T cell receptor beta chains below all came from one sample that was sequenced in a study of T cell repertoires in cytomegalovirus infection. TCRdb ran MiXCR on the reads and lists one entry per CDR3 protein. Of approximately 1,000,000 distinct CDR3 sequences in the sample, about a third were seen once. For these TCRs, the target antigens are not known. Specimen: cultured CD8+ T cells from PBMCs, collected from culture after CMV antigen stimulation. The source of these receptors is a human donor in good health (CMV status not recorded). Some clones in this sample may be carry-over from other donors' samples.

V gene TRBV4-1 combines with J gene TRBJ2-7; 7 bases are shared with TRBD1. The J segment lost 4 bases and the V segment lost 1 base, leaving 7 bases of the junction unmatched. The CDR3 has 15 amino acids. From germline, CDR1 is MGHRA and CDR2 YSYEKL. The CDR3 DNA sequence: TGCGCCAGCAGCCAAGTTCTCGGGACAGATTACGAGCAGTACTTC. It yields the protein CASSQVLGTDYEQYF.

The rearrangement uses TRBV6-1 and TRBJ2-1; D unresolved. V was trimmed by 4 bases and J by 9 bases, leaving 16 bases between them. The CDR3 loop spans 14 amino acids. Looked up from germline, CDR1 is MNHNS and CDR2 is SASEGT. The CDR3 nucleotides are TGTGCCAGCAGTGGTACGGCGGTGATAGGTGAGCAGTTCTTC. The encoded protein is CASSGTAVIGEQFF.

CDR3 nucleotides: TGTGCCAGCAGCTTTTATAGCGGGGGTGACTACGAGCAGTACGTC. This translates into CASSFYSGGDYEQYV. The gene calls are TRBV7-8 and TRBJ2-7; 9 nucleotides line up with TRBD2. Germline V gene sequence: CDR1 SGHVS, CDR2 FQNEAQ. Trimming cost V 3 bases and J 3 bases; bases outside gene matches: 6. CDR3 size: 15 residues.

This chain uses TRBV20-1 with TRBJ1-1, with a possible D match to TRBD1 (6 bases). V was shortened by 6 bases and J by 0 bases, with 20 bases between the two germline ends. This CDR3 is built from 16 residues. Germline CDR1 is DFQATT and CDR2 is SNEGSKA (reference sequence). The CDR3 is CSAPYREFGVNTEAFF. The CDR3 nucleotides read TGCAGTGCGCCTTACAGGGAATTCGGGGTGAACACTGAAGCTTTCTTT.

This clonotype was observed a handful of times. This chain joins TRBV19 and TRBJ2-5, with a weak D call TRBD2 (6 bases). Germline CDR1 and CDR2: LNHDA and SQIVND (reference sequence). Trimming pared 3 bases from V and 5 bases from J, leaving 10 bases between. The CDR3 runs to 13 residues. The CDR3 DNA follows: TGTGCCAGTAGTATGGAGGGCGGGGAGACCCAGTACTTC. Protein product: CASSMEGGETQYF.

CDR3 nucleotides: TGTGCCAGCAGTTACTCGATCCCTAGAGGCAATGAGCAGTTCTTC. It yields the protein CASSYSIPRGNEQFF. This sequence joins TRBV6-2 or TRBV6-3 and TRBJ2-1, with D unclear. Trimming pared 0 bases from V and 6 bases from J, leaving 12 bases between. The CDR3 has 15 amino acids. Germline CDR1 and CDR2: MNHEY and SVGEGT.

The chain is built from TRBV7-6 and TRBJ1-4; the D is unclear. The ends were cut back, 2 bases at V and 6 bases at J, with 10 bases in the middle. CDR1 and CDR2 from the germline V gene are SGHVS and FNYEAQ. This CDR3 is built from 14 residues. The CDR3 DNA reads TGTGCCAGCAGCTTACACCTCGGAGATGAAAAACTGTTTTTT. It is translated as CASSLHLGDEKLFF.

The chain recombines TRBV4-1 with TRBJ1-6; 7 nucleotides line up with TRBD1. The J segment lost 4 bases and the V segment lost 2 bases, leaving 5 bases of the junction unmatched. Per the germline V gene, CDR1 is MGHRA and CDR2 is YSYEKL. The CDR3 extends over 16 amino acids. CDR3 DNA sequence: TGCGCCAGCAGCCAACCCGGGACAGAATATAATTCACCCCTCCACTTT. This codes for CASSQPGTEYNSPLHF.

In its sample, this clonotype was seen a few times. One end of the junction is discordant with germline, which a read error may explain. The chain is built from TRBV5-1 and TRBJ1-5; 11 bases match TRBD1. The germline V gene encodes CDR1 SGHRS and CDR2 YFSETQ. The CDR3 consists of 15 residues. The CDR3, as DNA: TGCGCCAGCAGTTTGGGGACAGGGGGAATCCAGCCCCAGCATTTT. It codes for CASSLGTGGIQPQHF.

Regarding this clonotype: At one end the junction does not follow the germline gene, possibly because of a read error. The chain is built from TRBV7-6 and TRBJ2-6, with TRBD2 identical over 7 bases. Germline V gene sequence: CDR1 SGHVS, CDR2 FNYEAQ. CDR3 size: 15 residues. CDR3 protein: CASSPAGTGANILTF. CDR3 DNA: TGTGCCAGCAGCCCAGCGGGGACTGGGGCCAACATCCTGACTTTC.

To note about this clonotype: A much larger clone is a single base away; this may be a read error. V is TRBV12-3 or TRBV12-4 and J is TRBJ1-2; D remains ambiguous. CDR3 length: 14 amino acids. Trimming took off 7 bases at V and 4 bases at J, with 16 bases between the two ends. CDR3 sequence reads: CASTVGPAGYGYTF. DNA of the CDR3: TGTGCCAGCACTGTCGGGCCCGCGGGCTATGGCTACACCTTC.

This clonotype appeared once. The chain combines TRBV9 with TRBJ1-4; D ambiguous. V was trimmed by 0 bases and J by 8 bases, leaving 8 bases between them. The germline CDR1 and CDR2 sequences are SGDLS and YYNGEE. The CDR3 spans 13 residues. The CDR3 DNA reads as TGTGCCAGCAGCGTAGGTTGGCGAGAAAAACTGTTTTTT. It encodes CASSVGWREKLFF.

The chain carries TRBV6-6 and TRBJ2-3; the D is unclear. Between the trimmed V and J ends, which lost 6 bases and 8 bases, there was a span of 12 bases. Germline-derived CDR1 and CDR2 are MNHNY and SVGAGI (reference sequence). There are 12 residues in the CDR3. DNA of the CDR3: TGTGCCAGCAGCCCCATCACGGGTACGCAGTATTTT. This encodes CASSPITGTQYF.

This chain uses TRBV24-1 with TRBJ1-5; TRBD1 might be the D (6 bases). CDR1 is KGHDR, CDR2 SFDVKD, per germline. The V gene lost 6 bases and the J gene lost 6 bases, with 11 bases spanning the gap. The CDR3 consists of 13 residues. In DNA, the CDR3 is TGTGCCACCAGTAAGGGGGAACTTCAGCCCCAGCATTTT. Translated, it gives CATSKGELQPQHF.